Below, 3 T cell receptor beta chains from the same sample are listed, as sequenced in a study of graft-versus-host responses after intestinal transplantation. Assay: immunoSEQ multiplex PCR; the TCRdb copy retains only in-frame clones and omits some. The table lists almost 85,000 clones, 90% to 95% of them singletons, with about 0.1% in the top ten. No antigens are known for them. The material was unstimulated CD4+ T cells sorted from spleen or lymph node cells, obtained before intestinal transplant. Source of these receptors: a human donor who received an intestinal transplant.

V is TRBV5-1 and J is TRBJ1-1; no reliable D call. Trimming pared 0 bases from V and 3 bases from J, leaving 6 bases between. The CDR3 extends over 13 amino acids. In germline, CDR1 is SGHRS, CDR2 YFSETQ. This CDR3 is CASSLGRYTEAFF. The CDR3 coding sequence is TGCGCCAGCAGCTTGGGCAGGTACACTGAAGCTTTCTTT.

The J gene is TRBJ1-5, the V gene TRBV19; the D gene is possibly TRBD1 (5 bases). Germline V gene lookup returns CDR1 LNHDA and CDR2 SQIVND (reference sequence). V was pared by 2 bases and J by 6 bases, with 23 bases between. This CDR3 has 18 amino acids. CDR3 in amino acids: CASSITSFVGGASQPQHF. CDR3 in DNA: TGTGCCAGTAGTATAACAAGCTTCGTGGGAGGGGCCAGTCAGCCCCAGCATTTT. The full variable domain, with the rest looked up from reference TRBV19 and TRBJ1-5, is DGGITQSPKYLFRKEGQNVTLSCEQNLNHDAMYWYRQDPGQGLRLIYYSQIVNDFQKGDIAEGYSVSREKKESFPLTVTSAQKNPTAFYLCASSITSFVGGASQPQHFGDGTRLSIL.

CDR3 residues: CASSIDLTVGKLFF. CDR3 nucleotide sequence: TGTGCCAGTAGTATAGATCTGACAGTTGGAAAACTGTTTTTT. The V call is TRBV19, the J call TRBJ1-4; tentative D call: TRBD1 (5 bases). V was clipped by 0 bases and J by 10 bases, with 12 bases between them. This CDR3 region has 14 residues. Germline V gene data show CDR1 as LNHDA and CDR2 as SQIVND (reference sequence).